This paragraph reports one T cell receptor beta chain. Its antigen is not identified. Per germline, CDR1 SGHVS and CDR2 FNYEAQ. This CDR3 contains 14 residues. Between the trimmed V and J ends, which lost 2 bases and 4 bases, there was a span of 11 bases. TCRdb reanalysed the RACE reads using MiXCR and keeps one entry per CDR3 protein. The sample carries around 300,000 distinct CDR3 sequences, around 7% recorded once. As to time point: pre-sensitization, week 0. Noted treatment: therapeutic diphenylcyclopropenone sensitization with weekly scalp DPC. Each patch test followed a blood draw. This record belongs to a study of human T cells and chemical hapten exposure. Study in general: 2% DPC applied to an approximately 2 cm by approximately 2 cm arm area sensitized donors. The study's findings and limits: Donors, who had alopecia, may show an immune response that differs from healthy people's.

The V and J genes are TRBV7-6 and TRBJ1-1; a weak D match, TRBD1 (5 bases). The sequenced sample was whole blood, obtained in connection with sensitization to the hapten diphenylcyclopropenone (DPC). The receptor comes from a man aged 18-30 years with alopecia areata. Some clones in this sample may be carry-over from other donors' samples. The CDR3 region is CASSLSPGPTEAFF. The CDR3 nucleotides read TGTGCCAGCAGCTTAAGTCCGGGGCCCACTGAAGCTTTCTTT.